This TCR beta chain was sequenced during a study of STAT5B mutations in CD4+ large granular lymphocyte leukemia. The repertoire was sequenced with immunoSEQ multiplex PCR; TCRdb's copy has only in-frame clones and lacks some. The sample shows roughly 29,000 clones, more than 70% of them seen only once. The CDR3 extends over 11 amino acids. With 7 bases removed from V and 8 bases from J, the gap between germline ends came to 14 bases. CDR1 and CDR2 from the germline V gene are SQVTM and ANQGSEA. Sequencing was performed on CD4+ T cells from blood buffy coats. This receptor was identified in a human donor in good health. This sequence joins TRBV29-1 and TRBJ1-2; no reliable D call. The CDR3 loop reads CSGKAGVGYTF. DNA of the CDR3: TGCAGCGGAAAAGCGGGTGTCGGCTACACCTTC.